The 22 T cell receptor beta chains presented below share a single source sample, sequenced in a study of blood T cell repertoires in COVID-19. Sequencing was performed with immunoSEQ multiplex PCR; in TCRdb, only in-frame clones are kept and a portion is missing. The profile shows 350,000 or so clones, roughly 90% of them singletons. Material for sequencing was PBMCs or T cells enriched from blood (not recorded which). Receptors originate from a woman aged 25 to 39 who had been exposed to COVID-19.

V usage is TRBV2 and J usage is TRBJ2-7, with D unclear. CDR1 SNHLY and CDR2 FYNNEI come from the germline V gene. CDR3 length: 12 amino acids. Trimming took 8 bases from V and 3 from J, leaving 11 bases between them. The DNA of the CDR3 is TGTGCCAGCCGTCCCGAGAACTACGAGCAGTACTTC. This encodes CASRPENYEQYF.

This clone was seen only once. The rearrangement joins TRBV9 to TRBJ2-2; 15 bases map to TRBD2. The CDR3 runs 16 residues. Germline V gene data show CDR1 as SGDLS and CDR2 as YYNGEE. The V and J ends lost 3 bases and 5 bases, in that order; junction bases with no gene match: 2. CDR3 sequence (DNA): TGTGCCAGCAGCGGGGGACTAGCGGGAGGAACCGGGGAGCTGTTTTTT. Amino acid sequence: CASSGGLAGGTGELFF. Supplemented by reference TRBV9 and TRBJ2-2, the full variable domain reads DSGVTQTPKHLITATGQRVTLRCSPRSGDLSVYWYQQSLDQGLQFLIQYYNGEERAKGNILERFSAQQFPDLHSELNLSSLELGDSALYFCASSGGLAGGTGELFFGEGSRLTVL.

This chain links TRBV6-5 with TRBJ2-5; 8 nucleotides match TRBD1. V dropped 6 bases and J dropped 5; count of bases not matched to a gene: 8. There are 14 residues in the CDR3. Germline V gene data show CDR1 as MNHEY and CDR2 as SVGAGI. CDR3 protein: CASRSSGGWETQYF. CDR3 bases: TGTGCCAGCAGGTCTTCAGGGGGCTGGGAGACCCAGTACTTC.

This clone was observed once. The chain joins TRBV19 to TRBJ1-2; TRBD1 might be the D (5 bases). V was pared by 4 bases and J by 0 bases, with 18 bases between. Germline V CDR1 and CDR2: LNHDA, SQIVND (reference sequence). The CDR3 sequence is 17 residues long. The CDR3: CASSKPISGGSNYGYTF. As DNA, the CDR3 is TGTGCCAGTAGTAAACCAATTTCGGGGGGTTCTAACTATGGCTACACCTTC.

The V call is TRBV13, the J call TRBJ1-2, with D possibly being TRBD1 (5 bases). The CDR3 consists of 17 residues. Germline CDR1 is PRHDT and CDR2 is FYEKMQ (reference sequence). The V and J ends lost 3 bases and 4 bases respectively, with 21 bases between them. CDR3 in DNA: TGTGCCAGCAGCTTTCCCTCGGCGGGGACGGACTTCTATGGCTACACCTTC. This encodes CASSFPSAGTDFYGYTF.

The chain has TRBV5-1 and TRBJ2-5; perhaps TRBD2 as D (5 bases). Germline lookup yields CDR1 SGHRS and CDR2 YFSETQ. This CDR3 contains 14 residues. Trimming left V 3 bases short and J 3 bases short, with 12 bases between. CDR3 DNA: TGCGCCAGCAGCTCGAACACGGGAAAAGAGACCCAGTACTTC. As protein: CASSSNTGKETQYF.

This clone was seen a single time. The chain joins TRBV19 to TRBJ2-3; 10 bases are shared with TRBD2. J lost 4 bases, V lost 1 base, and 11 bases had no gene match. The CDR3 is 18 amino acids. Germline values: CDR1 LNHDA, CDR2 SQIVND (reference sequence). As DNA, the CDR3 is TGTGCCAGTAGTATAGGAGGGGCGGCTAGCGGGAGTTCAGATACGCAGTATTTT. This codes for CASSIGGAASGSSDTQYF.

The DNA for the CDR3 is TGTGCCACCAGCAGGGGACGGGGAGGAGGAACTGAAGCTTTCTTT. It encodes CATSRGRGGGTEAFF. V gene TRBV15 combines with J gene TRBJ1-1; tentatively, D is TRBD1 (5 bases). The CDR3 has 15 amino acids. Germline loops: CDR1 LNHNV, CDR2 YYDKDF (reference sequence). Trimming left V 3 bases short and J 5 bases short, with 16 bases between.

J is TRBJ2-1 and V is TRBV5-4, with TRBD2 identical over 9 bases. Germline CDR1 SGHNT, CDR2 YYREEE (reference sequence). CDR3 length equals 18 residues. Germline trimming cut 1 base from V and 0 bases from J; bases unmatched to any gene: 8. The CDR3 region is CASSLSGAGGGSYNEQFF. Written as DNA, the CDR3 is TGTGCCAGCAGCTTGTCGGGCGCGGGAGGGGGCTCCTACAATGAGCAGTTCTTC. Full variable domain (remainder filled in from reference TRBV5-4 and TRBJ2-1): ETGVTQSPTHLIKTRGQQVTLRCSSQSGHNTVSWYQQALGQGPQFIFQYYREEENGRGNFPPRFSGLQFPNYSSELNVNALELDDSALYLCASSLSGAGGGSYNEQFFGPGTRLTVL.

The chain uses TRBV20-1 and TRBJ2-7; D is unclear. V was cut by 0 bases and J by 4 bases, with 4 bases left in between. This CDR3 spans 11 amino acids. Germline V lookup: CDR1 DFQATT, CDR2 SNEGSKA (reference sequence). CDR3 region: CSARDQYEQYF. CDR3 in DNA: TGCAGTGCTAGAGACCAATACGAGCAGTACTTC.

This clone showed up just once. The chain combines TRBV5-4 with TRBJ1-2, with 11 bases matching TRBD1. The trim removed 0 bases at V and 4 bases at J, leaving 5 bases unmatched. Looked up from germline, CDR1 is SGHNT and CDR2 is YYREEE (reference sequence). The CDR3 consists of 16 residues. The DNA of the CDR3 is TGTGCCAGCAGCTTGGGGGGACAGGGGGGCGTCTATGGCTACACCTTC. Translating it yields CASSLGGQGGVYGYTF.

The rearrangement joins TRBV18 to TRBJ2-7; 11 bases map to TRBD2. The germline V gene encodes CDR1 KGHSH and CDR2 LQKENI. The trim removed 0 bases at V and 2 bases at J, leaving 3 bases unmatched. This CDR3 comprises 16 residues. CDR3 sequence: CASSPPGLAGAYEQYF. CDR3 bases: TGTGCCAGCTCACCACCCGGACTAGCGGGCGCCTACGAGCAGTACTTC.

The chain uses TRBV7-9 and TRBJ2-1; TRBD2 matches at 7 bases. In germline, CDR1 is SEHNR, CDR2 FQNEAQ (reference sequence). V gave up 7 bases and J gave up 2 bases; unmatched junction bases: 14. The CDR3 loop spans 17 amino acids. CDR3 sequence: CASTYPGREYTYNEQFF. The DNA for the CDR3 is TGTGCCAGCACCTACCCGGGGCGGGAGTATACCTACAATGAGCAGTTCTTC. The full variable domain, completed using reference TRBV7-9 and TRBJ2-1, is DTGVSQNPRHKITKRGQNVTFRCDPISEHNRLYWYRQTLGQGPEFLTYFQNEAQLEKSRLLSDRFSAERPKGSFSTLEIQRTEQGDSAMYLCASTYPGREYTYNEQFFGPGTRLTVL.

The V and J genes are TRBV11-3 and TRBJ2-3; 9 nucleotides match TRBD2. The length of the CDR3 is 16 residues. Germline V gene data show CDR1 as SGHNT and CDR2 as YENEEA. After removal of 4 bases from V and 3 bases from J, the junction contained 8 bases not matched to a gene. This CDR3 is CASSSPPSGTTDTQYF. The CDR3 DNA reads TGTGCCAGCAGCTCCCCCCCTAGCGGGACAACAGATACGCAGTATTTT.

This chain uses TRBV19 with TRBJ1-2; TRBD1 matches at 7 bases. The CDR3 contains 17 residues. V gave up 2 bases and J gave up 4 bases; unmatched junction bases: 13. Germline V gives CDR1 LNHDA, CDR2 SQIVND (reference sequence). The chain's CDR3 is CASSISGGYRGGYGYTF. The CDR3 DNA sequence: TGTGCCAGTAGTATATCAGGAGGGTACAGGGGTGGCTATGGCTACACCTTC. Full variable domain (missing parts from reference TRBV19 and TRBJ1-2): DGGITQSPKYLFRKEGQNVTLSCEQNLNHDAMYWYRQDPGQGLRLIYYSQIVNDFQKGDIAEGYSVSREKKESFPLTVTSAQKNPTAFYLCASSISGGYRGGYGYTFGSGTRLTVV.

V gene TRBV7-8 combines with J gene TRBJ2-7; 7 bases line up with TRBD1. Germline V gene sequence: CDR1 SGHVS, CDR2 FQNEAQ. The length of the CDR3 is 16 residues. Trimming removed 0 bases from V and 1 base from J; junction bases left unmatched: 6. CDR3 in amino acids: CASSLAGQPLSYEQYF. The CDR3 nucleotides are TGTGCCAGCAGCTTAGCGGGACAGCCCTTGTCCTACGAGCAGTACTTC.

This clone appeared once. This chain's CDR3 is CASSQREDGELFF. CDR3 sequence (DNA): TGTGCCAGCAGTCAGCGGGAGGACGGGGAGCTGTTTTTT. The rearrangement links TRBV2 to TRBJ2-2; 9 nucleotides match TRBD2. CDR3 length: 13 residues. J was trimmed by 7 bases and V by 5 bases; bases with no gene match: 2. Germline values: CDR1 SNHLY, CDR2 FYNNEI.

The chain links TRBV6-1 to TRBJ1-2; D not resolved. Trimming pared 2 bases from V and 2 bases from J, leaving 9 bases between. In germline, CDR1 is MNHNS, CDR2 SASEGT. The CDR3 sequence is 14 residues long. The CDR3 nucleotides read TGTGCCAGCAGTGAATCCGACATAAACTATGGCTACACCTTC. It encodes CASSESDINYGYTF.

The rearrangement uses TRBV11-2 and TRBJ1-1; 7 nucleotides match TRBD1. Germline CDR1 SGHAT, CDR2 FQNNGV. The CDR3 runs 16 residues. The junction had 13 bases not matched to a gene; V was cut back by 5 bases and J by 4 bases. The CDR3 DNA is TGTGCCAGCAGCCCCGGATGGGCTAGGGGGCCCACTGAAGCTTTCTTT. It codes for CASSPGWARGPTEAFF.

CDR3 nucleotide sequence: TGTGCCAGCAGCTTAGCGGGGCCTAACTCTGGAAACACCATATATTTT. Translated: CASSLAGPNSGNTIYF. J is TRBJ1-3 and V is TRBV7-8, with D perhaps matching TRBD1 (5 bases). V was pared by 0 bases and J by 0 bases, with 9 bases between. The germline V gene has CDR1 SGHVS and CDR2 FQNEAQ. The CDR3 sequence is 16 residues long. Full variable domain (remainder filled in from reference TRBV7-8 and TRBJ1-3): GAGVSQSPRYKVAKRGQDVALRCDPISGHVSLFWYQQALGQGPEFLTYFQNEAQLDKSGLPSDRFFAERPEGSVSTLKIQRTQQEDSAVYLCASSLAGPNSGNTIYFGEGSWLTVV.

This chain connects TRBV9 to TRBJ1-2, with 9 nucleotides matching TRBD1. V was pared by 4 bases and J by 2 bases, with 6 bases of the junction left unmatched. Looked up from germline, CDR1 is SGDLS and CDR2 is YYNGEE. There are 15 residues in the CDR3. This CDR3 is CASSPRTGENYGYTF. The CDR3 DNA sequence: TGTGCCAGCAGCCCACGGACAGGGGAGAACTATGGCTACACCTTC.

The chain couples TRBV2 to TRBJ2-3, with TRBD2 matching 9 bases. The trim removed 6 bases at V and 6 bases at J, leaving 13 bases unmatched. The CDR3 consists of 16 residues. CDR1 and CDR2 (germline): SNHLY, FYNNEI. DNA for the CDR3: TGTGCCAGCAGACTGTTGGGTCTAGCGGGGCGGGATACGCAGTATTTT. This translates into CASRLLGLAGRDTQYF.